In its sample, the clone carrying this T cell receptor (beta chain) was seen once. This sample is drawn from a study of Ad26.COV2.S vaccination and SARS-CoV-2 variants. Overall study context: Into the muscle, Ad26.COV2.S was dosed once or twice, 56 days apart.

The treatment denotes: about 20 received Ad26.COV2.S at low or high dose, single or two shots; about 5 received placebo; per-sample allocation not given. Specimen acquisition occurred on day 63 following the initial vaccine or placebo injection. The vaccine delivered Wuhan-strain SARS-CoV-2 spike through an Ad26 vector. Using immunoSEQ multiplex PCR, the repertoire was profiled, and TCRdb retains in-frame clones only, with some absent. The sample contains under 550,000 clones, 88% of which appear only once. V was clipped by 2 bases and J by 0 bases, with 11 bases between them. The length of the CDR3 is 17 residues. Looked up from germline, CDR1 is MNHEY and CDR2 is SMNVEV (reference sequence).

The V call is TRBV27, the J call TRBJ2-6; D not certain. The sample here was peripheral blood, taken in a trial of Ad26.COV2.S vaccine versus placebo. The sequence was collected from a person aged 18 to 65 who received the Ad26.COV2.S COVID-19 vaccine or a placebo. CDR3 bases: TGTGCCAGCAGTTTAGCAGGCCTACCCTCTGGGGCCAACGTCCTGACTTTC. Amino acids: CASSLAGLPSGANVLTF. Filled out from reference TRBV27 and TRBJ2-6, the complete variable domain reads EAQVTQNPRYLITVTGKKLTVTCSQNMNHEYMSWYRQDPGLGLRQIYYSMNVEVTDKGDVPEGYKVSRKEKRNFPLILESPSPNQTSLYFCASSLAGLPSGANVLTFGAGSRLTVL.